This is a list of T cell receptor beta chains from one sample in a study of cytomegalovirus exposure and HLA in healthy donors. The repertoire was sequenced with immunoSEQ multiplex PCR; TCRdb's copy has only in-frame clones and lacks some. This table holds some 170,000 clones, 70% to 85% found once. The sequenced material came from PBMCs. The receptors shown here come from a man aged 40-55 years in good health and CMV-seronegative. The conserved cysteine and the conserved F or W are not part of the CDR3 here. The D gene is left open where the match is weak.

D	length	V	J	CDR3
.	13	TRBV5-1	TRBJ2-3	ASSREDNPADTQY
TRBD1	13	TRBV10-2	TRBJ2-3	ASRMDRVSTDTQY
.	10	TRBV6-1	TRBJ1-2	ASSDRARSYT
TRBD1	12	TRBV18	TRBJ1-5	ASSLTGGDQPQH
.	15	TRBV5-4	TRBJ2-5	ASSSGPGGAGEETQY
.	13	TRBV4-3	TRBJ2-7	ASSHQRGTPYEQY
TRBD1	13	TRBV29-1	.	SVERRDRATYEQY
.	13	TRBV30	TRBJ1-6	AWATGSSYNSPLH
TRBD1	14	TRBV7-6	TRBJ1-1	ASSLGTGGSYTEAF
.	10	TRBV15	TRBJ1-5	ATSSGNQPQH
.	13	TRBV7-8	TRBJ1-3	ASSLAHSSGNTIY
TRBD1	12	TRBV5-4	TRBJ2-7	ASSPGTGVLKQY
TRBD1	12	TRBV29-1	TRBJ1-2	SVETGTAQSGYT
.	10	TRBV7-8	TRBJ1-2	ASSLGAGGYT
TRBD2	13	TRBV7-3	TRBJ2-1	ASSPTSGGYNEQF
.	10	TRBV6-5	TRBJ1-1	ASIREGVAAF
TRBD1	14	TRBV4-1	TRBJ1-5	ASSQDGTAYNQPQH
.	11	TRBV19	TRBJ2-7	ASSGVPSVEQY
.	10	TRBV7-9	TRBJ2-3	ASSRTGDTQY
TRBD1	12	TRBV7-2	.	ASSPRTGSYEQY
.	13	TRBV6-1	TRBJ2-2	ASSEEFSSGGELF
.	13	TRBV28	TRBJ2-1	ASSLSNPGYNEQF
TRBD2	12	TRBV6-5	TRBJ2-4	ASSYLGLGDIQY